This T cell receptor (beta chain) appears in the sequencing data of a study of technical replicates of blood from a few donors. Trimming pared 6 bases from V and 7 bases from J, leaving 19 bases between. The CDR3 is made up of 15 amino acids. Germline values: CDR1 MNHEY, CDR2 SVGAGI. Method: immunoSEQ multiplex PCR; TCRdb's copy keeps in-frame clones and lacks some. The data contain approximately 81,000 clones, approximately 96% of them singletons. The receptor was isolated from a human donor in good health. The V gene is TRBV6-5, the J gene TRBJ2-1, with D maybe TRBD1 (6 bases). The sample taken for sequencing was T cells isolated from PBMCs. The CDR3 loop reads CASSRGVQGGNEQFF. In nucleotides, the CDR3 is TGTGCCAGCAGCCGAGGGGTACAGGGTGGGAATGAGCAGTTCTTC.